The 26 T cell receptor beta chains below all came from one sample that was sequenced in a study of cytomegalovirus exposure and HLA in healthy donors. A multiplex PCR was run with 60 Vbeta primers and 13 Jbeta primers. Assay: immunoSEQ multiplex PCR; the TCRdb copy retains only in-frame clones and omits some. Counted here are some 160,000 clones, roughly four fifths occurring once; the ten biggest clones make up around 0.52%. Sequencing was performed on PBMCs. The receptors shown here come from a woman in her fifties or sixties in good health and CMV-seronegative.

In its sample, this clone was seen a few times. The chain links TRBV28 to TRBJ2-3; 15 bases align to TRBD2. Germline CDR1 is MDHEN and CDR2 is SYDVKM. There are 16 residues in the CDR3. Losses at the gene ends were 6 bases for V and 6 bases for J; bases not matched to a gene: 7. The CDR3 protein is CASSPGLAGGVDTQYF. The CDR3 DNA is TGTGCCAGCAGCCCGGGACTAGCGGGAGGAGTGGATACGCAGTATTTT.

This clone has just one count. The chain employs TRBV4-3 and TRBJ2-2, with a tentative D call TRBD1 (5 bases). The germline V gene has CDR1 LGHNA and CDR2 YSLEER. The CDR3 has 16 amino acids. V was clipped by 2 bases and J by 7 bases, with 17 bases between them. Here the CDR3 reads CASSQIAGPQGGELFF. CDR3 DNA sequence: TGCGCCAGCAGCCAAATTGCAGGGCCACAAGGCGGGGAGCTGTTTTTT.

The rearrangement joins TRBV5-1 to TRBJ1-1; TRBD1 matches at 10 bases. The ends lost 0 bases at V and 7 bases at J; junction bases unmatched: 6. The CDR3 loop spans 15 amino acids. Germline V gene data show CDR1 as SGHRS and CDR2 as YFSETQ. The CDR3 loop is CASSLGQGAPIEAFF. The CDR3 bases are TGCGCCAGCAGCTTGGGACAGGGGGCTCCTATTGAAGCTTTCTTT.

This clone came up a few times. This chain connects TRBV5-1 to TRBJ1-2; a weak D match, TRBD1 (6 bases). Germline assignment: CDR1 SGHRS and CDR2 YFSETQ. CDR3 size: 15 residues. Trimming cost V 0 bases and J 1 base, with 10 bases left between them. CDR3 residues: CASSLDREGNYGYTF. CDR3 nucleotide sequence: TGCGCCAGCAGCTTGGACAGGGAGGGTAACTATGGCTACACCTTC. Looking up the rest from reference TRBV5-1 and TRBJ1-2 gives the full variable domain: KAGVTQTPRYLIKTRGQQVTLSCSPISGHRSVSWYQQTPGQGLQFLFEYFSETQRNKGNFPGRFSGRQFSNSRSEMNVSTLELGDSALYLCASSLDREGNYGYTFGSGTRLTVV.

This chain links TRBV5-4 with TRBJ1-1, with D unresolved. Germline values: CDR1 SGHNT, CDR2 YYREEE (reference sequence). Trimming cost V 3 bases and J 0 bases, with 9 bases left between them. The CDR3 is made up of 14 amino acids. The CDR3 region has the DNA TGTGCCAGCAGCTCCCCCAGTTTGAACACTGAAGCTTTCTTT. Protein sequence: CASSSPSLNTEAFF.

This chain joins TRBV18 and TRBJ1-1; no reliable D call. The CDR3 extends over 15 amino acids. Trimming removed 5 bases from V and 0 bases from J, with 13 bases in between. CDR1 and CDR2 (germline): KGHSH, LQKENI. The CDR3 DNA follows: TGTGCCAGCTCAACCTCTTTACAGTTGAACACTGAAGCTTTCTTT. Encoded protein: CASSTSLQLNTEAFF.

This sequence joins TRBV7-2 and TRBJ2-3, with a tentative D call TRBD2 (5 bases). Trimming pared 2 bases from V and 8 bases from J, leaving 14 bases between. The CDR3 runs to 14 residues. Looked up from germline, CDR1 is SGHTA and CDR2 is FQGNSA. The CDR3 DNA follows: TGTGCCAGCAGCTTACCGCGGGCGAGTAGTACGCAGTATTTT. This translates into CASSLPRASSTQYF.

J is TRBJ1-1 and V is TRBV7-9; D remains unclear. The CDR3 covers 15 residues. V was clipped by 1 base and J by 1 base, with 10 bases between them. Germline CDR1 reads SEHNR; CDR2 reads FQNEAQ (reference sequence). The CDR3 loop is CASSLVPGKNTEAFF. CDR3 DNA: TGTGCCAGCAGCTTAGTCCCGGGAAAGAACACTGAAGCTTTCTTT.

The chain has TRBV28 and TRBJ1-5, with D possibly being TRBD1 (6 bases). The germline V gene has CDR1 MDHEN and CDR2 SYDVKM. V dropped 3 bases and J dropped 8 bases, with 11 bases sitting between them. CDR3 length equals 13 residues. This CDR3 is CASSLGGAEPQHF. The CDR3, as DNA: TGTGCCAGCAGTTTGGGGGGGGCTGAGCCCCAGCATTTT.

The CDR3: CASSFSSGGTQYF. In DNA form, the CDR3 reads TGTGCCAGCAGCTTCTCCTCGGGAGGGACCCAGTACTTC. This rearrangement joins TRBV9 to TRBJ2-5; 7 bases align to TRBD2. Trimming at V came to 4 bases and at J to 7 bases, leaving 7 bases not matched to a gene. CDR3 length: 13 residues. Germline-derived CDR1 and CDR2 are SGDLS and YYNGEE.

The table lists this clone with a count of one. The chain is built from TRBV28 and TRBJ2-5; D not resolved. CDR1 is MDHEN, CDR2 SYDVKM, per germline. The germline V and J ends were trimmed by 2 bases and 5 bases, with 9 bases remaining between them. This CDR3 contains 13 residues. The CDR3 DNA follows: TGTGCCAGCAGTTTAACAGCATGGGAGACCCAGTACTTC. Its protein is CASSLTAWETQYF. Supplemented by reference TRBV28 and TRBJ2-5, the full variable domain reads DVKVTQSSRYLVKRTGEKVFLECVQDMDHENMFWYRQDPGLGLRLIYFSYDVKMKEKGDIPEGYSVSREKKERFSLILESASTNQTSMYLCASSLTAWETQYFGPGTRLLVL.

V is TRBV19 and J is TRBJ2-7, with 9 bases identical to TRBD1. Germline-derived CDR1 and CDR2 are LNHDA and SQIVND (reference sequence). V lost 6 bases, J lost 3 bases, and 21 bases stayed unmatched. The CDR3 sequence is 19 residues long. CDR3 in amino acids: CASSPTPGQGGVGVYEQYF. The CDR3 DNA reads as TGTGCCAGTAGCCCGACTCCGGGACAGGGAGGAGTGGGGGTCTACGAGCAGTACTTC.

The rearrangement links TRBV9 to TRBJ2-5, with D unclear. The end of the DNA is better explained by TRBJ2-7, so the J call may be wrong. This CDR3 comprises 14 residues. The germline CDR1 and CDR2 sequences are SGDLS and YYNGEE. The CDR3 bases are TGTGCCAGCAGCGTAGAACACAGCTCCTACGAGCAGTACTTC. Its translation is CASSVEHSSYEQYF.

The chain is built from TRBV7-3 and TRBJ2-3, with unresolved D. CDR3 length: 12 amino acids. CDR1 and CDR2 from the germline V gene are SGHTA and FQGTGA. Trimming shortened V by 3 bases and J by 2 bases, and 3 bases separated the two germline ends. CDR3 nucleotides: TGTGCCAGCAGCTTCTCCACAGATACGCAGTATTTT. As protein: CASSFSTDTQYF.

This chain links TRBV11-3 with TRBJ2-7, with TRBD1 matching 9 bases. Germline CDR1 and CDR2: SGHNT and YENEEA. Losses at the gene ends were 2 bases for V and 3 bases for J; bases not matched to a gene: 2. The CDR3 contains 14 residues. The DNA of the CDR3 is TGTGCCAGCAGCTTACGGGACAGGGACTACGAGCAGTACTTC. Translating gives CASSLRDRDYEQYF.

The gene calls are TRBV6-5 and TRBJ1-1; D not resolved. From germline, CDR1 is MNHEY and CDR2 SVGAGI. The ends were cut back, 4 bases at V and 7 bases at J, with 10 bases in the middle. The CDR3 runs 12 residues. The CDR3 nucleotides read TGTGCCAGCAGTTTCAGGCGGGGTGAAGCTTTCTTT. It codes for CASSFRRGEAFF.

The rearrangement uses TRBV5-4 and TRBJ2-7, with TRBD2 matching 11 bases. Germline assignment: CDR1 SGHNT and CDR2 YYREEE (reference sequence). Trimming cost V 0 bases and J 5 bases; bases outside gene matches: 4. The CDR3 runs to 15 residues. The DNA of the CDR3 is TGTGCCAGCAGCTTGGTTGGGACTAGCGGCAACGAGCAGTACTTC. Protein product: CASSLVGTSGNEQYF.

This clone was found a few times. V and J are TRBV6-5 and TRBJ2-3; D is unresolved. V lost 4 bases and J lost 3, with 2 bases in between. The CDR3 has 11 amino acids. Germline loops: CDR1 MNHEY, CDR2 SVGAGI. The CDR3 reads CASSSTDTQYF. The DNA for the CDR3 is TGTGCCAGCAGTTCAACAGATACGCAGTATTTT.

The chain is built from TRBV6-1 and TRBJ1-5; maybe TRBD1 (6 bases). Looked up from germline, CDR1 is MNHNS and CDR2 is SASEGT. With 10 bases removed from V and 0 bases from J, the gap between germline ends came to 16 bases. The CDR3 sequence is 15 residues long. The CDR3 sequence is CATSPVTGSNQPQHF. CDR3 bases: TGTGCCACCTCCCCCGTGACAGGTAGCAATCAGCCCCAGCATTTT.

V is TRBV10-3 and J is TRBJ2-5; perhaps TRBD1 as D (5 bases). The DNA end favors TRBJ2-7, so the J call may be wrong. There are 14 residues in the CDR3. CDR1 ENHRY and CDR2 SYGVKD come from the germline V gene. DNA of the CDR3: TGTGCCATCAGTGAGCTATCAGGGCGGTACGAGCAGTACTTC. This encodes CAISELSGRYEQYF.

This clone has only a few counts. The chain combines TRBV5-6 with TRBJ1-1, with 8 bases aligning to TRBD1. V dropped 0 bases and J dropped 5; count of bases not matched to a gene: 3. The CDR3 is 14 amino acids. Looked up from germline, CDR1 is SGHDT and CDR2 is YYEEEE. In DNA, the CDR3 is TGTGCCAGCAGCTTGGGGACAGGGAGGACTGAAGCTTTCTTT. Amino acids: CASSLGTGRTEAFF.

The rearrangement joins TRBV27 to TRBJ2-1, with a weak D call TRBD1 (5 bases). CDR1 is MNHEY, CDR2 SMNVEV, per germline (reference sequence). V was trimmed by 3 bases and J by 0 bases, leaving 9 bases between them. The CDR3 totals 15 residues. As DNA, the CDR3 is TGTGCCAGCAGTTTCAAAGGGGACTCCTACAATGAGCAGTTCTTC. Translated: CASSFKGDSYNEQFF.

The CDR3 nucleotides read TGTGCCTGGAGTGTCCCCCGGACAGGCGTGGCGAACCAAGAGACCCAGTACTTC. Its translation is CAWSVPRTGVANQETQYF. The chain carries TRBV30 and TRBJ2-5; 7 nucleotides line up with TRBD1. Germline V gene data show CDR1 as GTSNPN and CDR2 as SVGIG (reference sequence). With V trimmed by 0 bases and J by 0 bases, 13 bases remained unmatched. This CDR3 is 18 amino acids long.

The V call is TRBV28, the J call TRBJ1-4; D unresolved. CDR1 is MDHEN and CDR2 is SYDVKM in the germline V gene. The ends were cut back, 7 bases at V and 3 bases at J, with 9 bases in the middle. This CDR3 is built from 13 residues. In DNA, the CDR3 is TGTGCCAGCAAGGAGGAGGCTAATGAAAAACTGTTTTTT. It encodes CASKEEANEKLFF.

The rearrangement links TRBV28 to TRBJ2-2; D is perhaps TRBD1 (6 bases). Germline V gene lookup returns CDR1 MDHEN and CDR2 SYDVKM. The CDR3 is 14 residues long. V lost 5 bases and J 4 bases, leaving 11 bases between the germline ends. For the CDR3, the DNA is TGTGCCAGCAGTGTGGGGGCCCTCACCGGGGAGCTGTTTTTT. It is translated as CASSVGALTGELFF.

This clone appeared once. The chain recombines TRBV28 with TRBJ2-5; D remains ambiguous. CDR3 length: 13 residues. Germline loops: CDR1 MDHEN, CDR2 SYDVKM. V lost 3 bases to trimming and J lost 0 bases, with 5 bases between them. Here the CDR3 DNA reads TGTGCCAGCAGTTTGGTAGACCAAGAGACCCAGTACTTC. Residues: CASSLVDQETQYF. Using reference TRBV28 and TRBJ2-5 for the parts outside the CDR3, the full variable domain is DVKVTQSSRYLVKRTGEKVFLECVQDMDHENMFWYRQDPGLGLRLIYFSYDVKMKEKGDIPEGYSVSREKKERFSLILESASTNQTSMYLCASSLVDQETQYFGPGTRLLVL.